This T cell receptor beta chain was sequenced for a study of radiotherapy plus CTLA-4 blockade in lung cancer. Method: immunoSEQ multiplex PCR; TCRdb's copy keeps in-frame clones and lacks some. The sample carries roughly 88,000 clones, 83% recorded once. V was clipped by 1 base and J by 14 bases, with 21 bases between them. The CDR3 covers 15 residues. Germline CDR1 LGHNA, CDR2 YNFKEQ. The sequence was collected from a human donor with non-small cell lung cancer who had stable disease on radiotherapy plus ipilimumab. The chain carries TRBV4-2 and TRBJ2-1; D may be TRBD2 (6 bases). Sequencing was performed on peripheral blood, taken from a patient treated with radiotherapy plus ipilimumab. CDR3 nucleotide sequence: TGTGCCAGCAGCCAAGTAACGGAGGGGCCAGACGTGAAGTTCTTC. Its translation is CASSQVTEGPDVKFF.